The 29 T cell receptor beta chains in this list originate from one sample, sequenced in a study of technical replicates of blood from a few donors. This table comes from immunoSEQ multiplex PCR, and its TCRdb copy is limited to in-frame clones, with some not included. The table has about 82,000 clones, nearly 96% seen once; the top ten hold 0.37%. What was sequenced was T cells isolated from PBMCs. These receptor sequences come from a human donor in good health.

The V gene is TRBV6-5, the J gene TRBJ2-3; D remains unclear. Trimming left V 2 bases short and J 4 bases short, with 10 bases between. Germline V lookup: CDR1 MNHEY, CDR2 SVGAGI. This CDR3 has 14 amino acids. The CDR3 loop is CASSYQISPDTQYF. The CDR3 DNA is TGTGCCAGCAGTTACCAAATTAGTCCAGATACGCAGTATTTT.

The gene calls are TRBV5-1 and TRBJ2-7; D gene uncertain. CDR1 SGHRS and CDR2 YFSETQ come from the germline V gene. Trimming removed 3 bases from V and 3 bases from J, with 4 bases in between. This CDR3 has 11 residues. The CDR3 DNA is TGCGCCAGCAGCTCCCACTACGAGCAGTACTTC. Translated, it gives CASSSHYEQYF.

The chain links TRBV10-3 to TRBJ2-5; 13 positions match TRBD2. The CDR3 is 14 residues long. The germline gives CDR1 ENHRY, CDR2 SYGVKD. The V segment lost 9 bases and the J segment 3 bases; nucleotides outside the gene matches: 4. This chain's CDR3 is CAIGGTSGEETQYF. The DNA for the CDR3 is TGTGCCATTGGCGGGACTAGCGGGGAAGAGACCCAGTACTTC.

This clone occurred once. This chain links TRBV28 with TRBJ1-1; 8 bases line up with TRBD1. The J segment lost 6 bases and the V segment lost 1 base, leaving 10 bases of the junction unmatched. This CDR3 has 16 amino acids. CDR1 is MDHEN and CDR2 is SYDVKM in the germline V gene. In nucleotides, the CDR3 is TGTGCCAGCAGTTTATCCTCGGACAGGGTCAGGGCTGAAGCTTTCTTT. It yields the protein CASSLSSDRVRAEAFF.

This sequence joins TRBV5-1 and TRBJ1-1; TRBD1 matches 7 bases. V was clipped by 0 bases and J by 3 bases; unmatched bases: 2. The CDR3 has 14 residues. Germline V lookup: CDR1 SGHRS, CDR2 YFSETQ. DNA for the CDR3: TGCGCCAGCAGCTTGGAGGGGGCCTACACTGAAGCTTTCTTT. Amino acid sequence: CASSLEGAYTEAFF.

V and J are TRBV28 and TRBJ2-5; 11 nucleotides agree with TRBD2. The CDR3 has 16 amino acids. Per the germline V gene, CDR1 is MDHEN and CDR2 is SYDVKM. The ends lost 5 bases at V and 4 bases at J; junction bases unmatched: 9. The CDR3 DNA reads TGTGCCAGCAGTGCGCTACTAGCGGGAGCGCGAGAGACCCAGTACTTC. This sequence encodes CASSALLAGARETQYF.

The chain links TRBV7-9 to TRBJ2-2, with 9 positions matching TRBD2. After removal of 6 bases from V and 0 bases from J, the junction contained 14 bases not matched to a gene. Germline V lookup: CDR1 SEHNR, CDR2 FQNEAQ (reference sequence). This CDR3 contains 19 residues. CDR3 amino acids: CASRGRAVAGASNTGELFF. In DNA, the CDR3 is TGTGCCAGCAGGGGTAGGGCGGTAGCGGGAGCCTCGAACACCGGGGAGCTGTTTTTT.

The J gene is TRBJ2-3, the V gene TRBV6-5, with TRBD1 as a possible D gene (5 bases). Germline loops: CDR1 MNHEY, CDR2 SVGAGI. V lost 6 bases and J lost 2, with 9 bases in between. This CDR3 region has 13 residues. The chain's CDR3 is CASRDIVTDTQYF. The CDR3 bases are TGTGCCAGCAGGGACATCGTCACAGATACGCAGTATTTT.

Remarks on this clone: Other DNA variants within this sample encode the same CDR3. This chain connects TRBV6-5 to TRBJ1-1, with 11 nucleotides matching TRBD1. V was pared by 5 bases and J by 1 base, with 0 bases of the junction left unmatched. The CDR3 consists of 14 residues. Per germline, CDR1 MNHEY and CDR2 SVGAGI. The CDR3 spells CASSGQGANTEAFF. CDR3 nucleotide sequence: TGTGCCAGCAGTGGACAGGGGGCGAACACTGAAGCTTTCTTT.

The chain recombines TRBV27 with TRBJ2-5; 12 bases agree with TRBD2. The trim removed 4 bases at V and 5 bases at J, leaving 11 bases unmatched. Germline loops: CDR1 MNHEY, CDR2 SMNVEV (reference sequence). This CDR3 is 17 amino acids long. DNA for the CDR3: TGTGCCAGCAGTTCCAAGTCTAGCGGGAGGGCCCAGGAGACCCAGTACTTC. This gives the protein CASSSKSSGRAQETQYF.

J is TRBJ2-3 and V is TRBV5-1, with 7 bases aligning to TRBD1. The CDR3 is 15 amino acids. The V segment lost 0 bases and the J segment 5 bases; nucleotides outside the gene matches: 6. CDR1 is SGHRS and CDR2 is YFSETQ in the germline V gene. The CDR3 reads CASSLATGAGDTQYF. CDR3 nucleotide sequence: TGCGCCAGCAGCTTGGCCACAGGGGCCGGAGATACGCAGTATTTT.

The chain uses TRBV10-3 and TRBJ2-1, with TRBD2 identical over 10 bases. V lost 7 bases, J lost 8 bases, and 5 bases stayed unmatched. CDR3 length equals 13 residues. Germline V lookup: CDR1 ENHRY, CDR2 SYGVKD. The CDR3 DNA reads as TGTGCCATCAAGGCTAGCGGGAGCGATGAGCAGTTCTTC. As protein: CAIKASGSDEQFF.

DNA of the CDR3: TGTGCCAGCAGTGGAGCGGGAGGGCAGAACGGGGAGCTGTTTTTT. Protein: CASSGAGGQNGELFF. The chain joins TRBV5-6 to TRBJ2-2; 10 positions agree with TRBD2. V trimming: 5 bases; J trimming: 7 bases; junction bases outside the gene matches: 8. The germline V gene has CDR1 SGHDT and CDR2 YYEEEE. CDR3 length: 15 amino acids.

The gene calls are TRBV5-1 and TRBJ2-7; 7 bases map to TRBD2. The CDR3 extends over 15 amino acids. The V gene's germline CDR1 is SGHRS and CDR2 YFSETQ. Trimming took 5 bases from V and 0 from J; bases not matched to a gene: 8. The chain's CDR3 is CASRSSGYSSYEQYF. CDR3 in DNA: TGCGCCAGCAGGAGTAGCGGGTATAGCTCCTACGAGCAGTACTTC.

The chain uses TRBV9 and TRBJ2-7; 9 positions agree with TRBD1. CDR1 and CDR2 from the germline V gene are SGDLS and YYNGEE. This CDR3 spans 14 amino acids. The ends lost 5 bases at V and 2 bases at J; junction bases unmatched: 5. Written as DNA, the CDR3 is TGTGCCAGCAGTCCTACAGGGGGCACCTACGAGCAGTACTTC. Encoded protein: CASSPTGGTYEQYF.

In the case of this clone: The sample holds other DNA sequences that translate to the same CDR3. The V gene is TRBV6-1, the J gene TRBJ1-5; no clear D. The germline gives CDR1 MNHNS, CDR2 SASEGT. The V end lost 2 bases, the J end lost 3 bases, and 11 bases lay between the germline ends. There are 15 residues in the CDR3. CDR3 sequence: CASSEIDRVNQPQHF. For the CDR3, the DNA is TGTGCCAGCAGTGAAATCGATCGGGTCAATCAGCCCCAGCATTTT.

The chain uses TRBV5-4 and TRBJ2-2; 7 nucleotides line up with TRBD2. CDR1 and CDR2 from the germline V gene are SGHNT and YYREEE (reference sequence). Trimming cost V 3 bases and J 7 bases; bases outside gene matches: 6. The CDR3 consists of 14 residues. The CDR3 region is CASSSNSGIGELFF. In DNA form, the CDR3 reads TGTGCCAGCAGCTCTAACAGCGGGATCGGGGAGCTGTTTTTT.

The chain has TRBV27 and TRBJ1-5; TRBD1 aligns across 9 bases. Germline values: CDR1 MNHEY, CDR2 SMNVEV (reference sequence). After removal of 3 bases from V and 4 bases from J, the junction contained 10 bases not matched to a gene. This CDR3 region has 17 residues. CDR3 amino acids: CASSFVGTGRLNQPQHF. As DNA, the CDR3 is TGTGCCAGCAGTTTTGTTGGGACAGGGAGACTTAATCAGCCCCAGCATTTT.

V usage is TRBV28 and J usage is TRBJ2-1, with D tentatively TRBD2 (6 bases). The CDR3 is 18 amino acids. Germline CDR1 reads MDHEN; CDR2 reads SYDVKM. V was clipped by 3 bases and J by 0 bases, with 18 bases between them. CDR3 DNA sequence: TGTGCCAGCAGTTTCCCCAAAAGCGGGTCTATCTCCTACAATGAGCAGTTCTTC. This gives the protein CASSFPKSGSISYNEQFF.

The CDR3 sequence: CASSQEGTVNTEAFF. The DNA of the CDR3 is TGTGCCAGCAGCCAGGAGGGAACGGTGAACACTGAAGCTTTCTTT. This chain connects TRBV4-2 to TRBJ1-1; D call uncertain. Germline CDR1 reads LGHNA; CDR2 reads YNFKEQ. The CDR3 length is 15 residues. The V end was cut by 3 bases, the J end by 0 bases, with 11 bases between.

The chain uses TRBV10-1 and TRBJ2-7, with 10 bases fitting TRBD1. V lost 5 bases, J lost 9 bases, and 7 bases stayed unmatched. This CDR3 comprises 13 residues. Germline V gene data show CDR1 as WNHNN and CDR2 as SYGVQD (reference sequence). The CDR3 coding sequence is TGCGCCAGCAGTCTAGACAGGGGGCGAGTGCAGTACTTC. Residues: CASSLDRGRVQYF.

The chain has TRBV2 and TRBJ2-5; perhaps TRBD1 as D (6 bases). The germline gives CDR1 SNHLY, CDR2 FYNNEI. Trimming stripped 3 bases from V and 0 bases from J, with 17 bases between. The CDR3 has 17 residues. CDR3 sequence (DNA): TGTGCCAGCAGTGAGATTCCGAGGGGGAGTTACCAAGAGACCCAGTACTTC. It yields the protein CASSEIPRGSYQETQYF.

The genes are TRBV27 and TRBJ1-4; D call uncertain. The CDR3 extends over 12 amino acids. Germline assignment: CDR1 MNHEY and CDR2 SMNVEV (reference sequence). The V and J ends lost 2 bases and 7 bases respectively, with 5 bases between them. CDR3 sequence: CASSLNGEKLFF. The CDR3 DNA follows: TGTGCCAGCAGTTTAAACGGTGAAAAACTGTTTTTT.

CDR3 DNA: TGTGCCACCCTGGGGCAGGCCCAGGGGGCTTTCTTT. It is translated as CATLGQAQGAFF. This chain links TRBV28 with TRBJ1-1, with a tentative D call TRBD1 (6 bases). V shed 10 bases and J shed 11 bases, with 20 bases lying between them. CDR1 is MDHEN and CDR2 is SYDVKM in the germline V gene. The CDR3 is 12 amino acids.

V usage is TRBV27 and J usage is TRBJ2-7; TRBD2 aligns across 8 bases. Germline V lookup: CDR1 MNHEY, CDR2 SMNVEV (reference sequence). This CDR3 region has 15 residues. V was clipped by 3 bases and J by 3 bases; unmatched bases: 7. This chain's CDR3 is CASSFRSGRIYEQYF. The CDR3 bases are TGTGCCAGCAGTTTTAGGAGCGGGAGAATCTACGAGCAGTACTTC.

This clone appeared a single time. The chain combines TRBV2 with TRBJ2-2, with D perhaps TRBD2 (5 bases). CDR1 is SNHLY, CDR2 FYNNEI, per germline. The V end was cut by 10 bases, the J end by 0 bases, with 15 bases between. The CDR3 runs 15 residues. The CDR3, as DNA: TGTGCCACGACCGTAGAGGGAACGAACACCGGGGAGCTGTTTTTT. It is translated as CATTVEGTNTGELFF.

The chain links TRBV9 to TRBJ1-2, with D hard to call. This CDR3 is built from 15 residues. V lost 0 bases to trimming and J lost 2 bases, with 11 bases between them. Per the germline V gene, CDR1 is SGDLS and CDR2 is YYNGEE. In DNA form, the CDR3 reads TGTGCCAGCAGCGTAGTACCGAGCGGGAACTATGGCTACACCTTC. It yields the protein CASSVVPSGNYGYTF. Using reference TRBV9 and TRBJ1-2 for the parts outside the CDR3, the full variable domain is DSGVTQTPKHLITATGQRVTLRCSPRSGDLSVYWYQQSLDQGLQFLIQYYNGEERAKGNILERFSAQQFPDLHSELNLSSLELGDSALYFCASSVVPSGNYGYTFGSGTRLTVV.

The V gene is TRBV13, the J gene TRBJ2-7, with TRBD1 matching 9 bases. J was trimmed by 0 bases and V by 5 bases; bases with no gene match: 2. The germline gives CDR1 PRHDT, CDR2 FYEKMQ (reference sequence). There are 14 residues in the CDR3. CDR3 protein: CASSPTGGSYEQYF. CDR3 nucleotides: TGTGCCAGCAGCCCGACAGGGGGCTCCTACGAGCAGTACTTC.

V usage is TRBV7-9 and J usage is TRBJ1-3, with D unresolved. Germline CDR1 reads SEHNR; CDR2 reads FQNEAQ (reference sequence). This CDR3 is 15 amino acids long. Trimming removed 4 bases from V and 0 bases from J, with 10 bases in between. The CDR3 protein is CASSYDGISGNTIYF. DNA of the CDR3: TGTGCCAGCAGCTACGACGGGATCTCTGGAAACACCATATATTTT.